Listed below are T cell receptor beta chains from one sample, sequenced in a study of regulatory and conventional T cells in RAG deficiency. Here immunoSEQ multiplex PCR was the method, and the copy in TCRdb shows in-frame clones only, minus some. Found here are 20,000 to 25,000 clones, 95% to 97% of them singletons; the top ten hold roughly 1.3%. Another study also made use of these data, one on regulatory T cells.

The specimen sequenced was CD25- CD4+ T cells sorted from blood. The receptors derive from a human donor in good health. The CDR3 runs from the conserved cysteine through the conserved F or W. D genes are given only for firm matches. The size of a clone is reported for some rows only, either as once, few or many, or as a class for expanded clones.

j_gene	d_gene	v_gene	abundance	CDR3aa	CDR3nt
TRBJ2-7	-	TRBV7-2	-	CASSLLPGEYEQYF	TGTGCCAGCAGCTTACTCCCCGGAGAATACGAGCAGTACTTC
TRBJ1-5	TRBD1	TRBV28	-	CASSDDRALSNQPQHF	TGTGCCAGCAGTGATGACAGGGCCCTTAGCAATCAGCCCCAGCATTTT
TRBJ1-6	-	TRBV5-1	-	CASSLAVGANSPLHF	TGCGCCAGCAGCTTGGCCGTAGGGGCTAATTCACCCCTCCACTTT
TRBJ2-3	TRBD2	TRBV7-9	-	CASSPTSGSTDTQYF	TGTGCCAGCAGCCCGACTAGCGGTAGCACAGATACGCAGTATTTT
TRBJ1-4	-	TRBV2	-	CASRRIPEKLFF	TGTGCCAGCCGGAGGATACCTGAAAAACTGTTTTTT
TRBJ1-2	TRBD1	TRBV5-1	-	CASSLKSPGGVSYTF	TGCGCCAGCAGCTTAAAATCACCAGGGGGCGTAAGCTACACCTTC
TRBJ1-2	TRBD1	TRBV10-3	once	CAINPGGTANYGYTF	TGTGCCATCAACCCAGGGGGGACAGCTAACTATGGCTACACCTTC
TRBJ2-3	TRBD2	TRBV10-3	-	CAGSGGPGLLRDTQYF	TGTGCCGGGAGCGGGGGGCCGGGACTCCTCAGAGATACGCAGTATTTT
TRBJ2-1	TRBD2	TRBV5-8	-	CASSLTSGGSYNEQFF	TGTGCCAGCAGCTTGACTAGCGGGGGTTCCTACAATGAGCAGTTCTTC
TRBJ2-5	TRBD1	TRBV6-1	-	CASSEGTGGETQYF	TGTGCCAGCAGTGAAGGTACAGGGGGAGAGACCCAGTACTTC
TRBJ1-3	-	TRBV19	-	CASNVQATGNTIYF	TGTGCCAGTAATGTACAGGCAACTGGAAACACCATATATTTT
TRBJ1-2	-	TRBV4-1	-	CASRQGLSGYTF	TGCGCCAGCAGGCAGGGGTTAAGTGGCTACACCTTC
TRBJ1-1	-	TRBV2	-	CASIGDPNTEAFF	TGTGCCAGCATAGGGGATCCGAACACTGAAGCTTTCTTT
TRBJ2-5	TRBD1	TRBV18	-	CASSWAQGARETQYF	TGTGCCAGCTCTTGGGCACAGGGGGCGCGGGAGACCCAGTACTTC
TRBJ1-6	TRBD1	TRBV2	-	CASSEGQKNNSPLHF	TGTGCCAGCAGTGAGGGACAGAAGAATAATTCACCCCTCCACTTT
TRBJ2-3	TRBD1	TRBV7-6	-	CASSQRQGLNTQYF	TGTGCCAGCAGCCAGAGACAGGGATTAAATACGCAGTATTTT
TRBJ2-3	TRBD2	TRBV6-5	-	CASGSGLAGRDTQYF	TGTGCCAGCGGCTCGGGACTAGCGGGGCGTGATACGCAGTATTTT
TRBJ2-7	-	TRBV5-1	-	CASSLASGRNEQYF	TGCGCCAGCAGCTTGGCGTCAGGTAGGAACGAGCAGTACTTC
TRBJ1-1	-	TRBV7-2	-	CASSLHGNTEAFF	TGTGCCAGCAGCTTACACGGGAACACTGAAGCTTTCTTT
TRBJ2-2	TRBD2	TRBV2	-	CASSRLAGENTGELFF	TGTGCCAGCAGTAGGCTAGCGGGGGAGAACACCGGGGAGCTGTTTTTT
TRBJ1-1	-	TRBV7-8	-	CASSSRTGPNTEAFF	TGTGCCAGCAGCTCAAGAACAGGGCCGAACACTGAAGCTTTCTTT
TRBJ2-2	TRBD2	TRBV2	-	CASIIAGGSTGELFF	TGTGCCAGCATCATAGCGGGGGGCTCCACCGGGGAGCTGTTTTTT
TRBJ1-6	TRBD1	TRBV27	-	CASSVGQTGVLWPLHF	TGTGCCAGCAGTGTCGGGCAGACAGGGGTTTTATGGCCCCTCCACTTT
TRBJ2-7	TRBD1	TRBV5-1	-	CASRQGDRGDEQYF	TGCGCCAGCAGACAGGGGGACAGGGGGGACGAGCAGTACTTC
TRBJ2-7	-	TRBV6-1	-	CASSARGAGPYEQYF	TGTGCCAGCAGTGCACGGGGGGCGGGCCCCTACGAGCAGTACTTC
TRBJ1-1	-	TRBV19	-	CASTANQGTEAFF	TGTGCCAGCACGGCTAATCAGGGTACTGAAGCTTTCTTT
TRBJ2-3	TRBD2	TRBV18	-	CASSPVMGGGNTDTQYF	TGTGCCAGCTCACCCGTGATGGGCGGGGGGAACACAGATACGCAGTATTTT
TRBJ2-1	TRBD2	TRBV5-1	-	CASSQRTSGGAGNEQFF	TGCGCCAGCAGCCAACGGACTAGCGGGGGGGCGGGGAATGAGCAGTTCTTC
TRBJ1-2	-	TRBV27	-	CASRGFSRVHGYTF	TGTGCCAGCAGGGGCTTCAGCAGGGTCCATGGCTACACCTTC
TRBJ1-6	-	TRBV9	-	CASSVGEGLSPLHF	TGTGCCAGCAGCGTAGGCGAGGGCCTCTCGCCCCTCCACTTT
TRBJ2-5	TRBD1	TRBV5-1	-	CASSLGQGRGETQYF	TGCGCCAGCAGCTTGGGACAGGGAAGAGGGGAGACCCAGTACTTC
TRBJ1-2	TRBD1	TRBV7-2	-	CASSLGQGTSMGYTF	TGTGCCAGCAGCTTGGGACAGGGAACTTCTATGGGCTACACCTTC
TRBJ1-6	-	TRBV7-2	-	CASSLSFEGKSPLHF	TGTGCCAGCAGCCTCTCCTTTGAGGGAAAGTCACCCCTCCACTTT
TRBJ2-3	TRBD2	TRBV7-3	-	CASSHRTDTLAGVADTQYF	TGTGCCAGCAGCCATAGGACAGATACACTAGCGGGGGTTGCAGATACGCAGTATTTT
TRBJ1-1	-	TRBV27	-	CASSRYNRAMNTEAFF	TGTGCCAGCAGTAGGTACAACAGGGCAATGAACACTGAAGCTTTCTTT
TRBJ2-2	TRBD2	TRBV18	-	CASSPMAGGGPNTGELFF	TGTGCCAGCTCACCAATGGCTGGCGGGGGGCCGAACACCGGGGAGCTGTTTTTT
TRBJ1-6	-	TRBV11-1	-	CASSRAGDGLRNSPLHF	TGTGCCAGCAGCCGCGCTGGAGATGGACTCCGGAATTCACCCCTCCACTTT
TRBJ1-2	TRBD1	TRBV5-1	-	CASKIQPGQGADYGYTF	TGCGCCAGCAAGATCCAACCGGGACAGGGGGCTGACTATGGCTACACCTTC
TRBJ1-4	-	TRBV6-5	-	CASPTNGGKNEKLFF	TGTGCCAGCCCGACTAATGGGGGGAAGAATGAAAAACTGTTTTTT
TRBJ2-2	-	TRBV18	-	CASSPLGELFF	TGTGCCAGCTCACCCCTCGGGGAGCTGTTTTTT
TRBJ2-2	-	TRBV12-5	-	CASGLDRTNTGELFF	TGTGCTAGTGGTTTGGATCGGACTAACACCGGGGAGCTGTTTTTT
TRBJ1-5	-	TRBV5-6	-	CASSWRGYNQPQHF	TGTGCCAGCAGCTGGCGGGGATACAATCAGCCCCAGCATTTT
TRBJ1-1	-	TRBV5-4	-	CASSLLGVFGAFF	TGTGCCAGCAGCTTGTTAGGGGTTTTTGGGGCTTTCTTT
TRBJ2-1	TRBD1	TRBV28	-	CASSFKPGQVNNEQFF	TGTGCCAGCAGTTTCAAACCGGGACAGGTGAACAATGAGCAGTTCTTC
TRBJ1-5	TRBD1	TRBV4-1	-	CASSQQRTGGNQPQHF	TGCGCCAGCAGCCAACAAAGGACAGGGGGGAATCAGCCCCAGCATTTT
TRBJ2-7	TRBD1	TRBV5-4	-	CANPQGAGEQYF	TGTGCCAACCCGCAGGGGGCAGGCGAGCAGTACTTC
TRBJ1-1	-	TRBV6-5	-	CASSLRDMNTEAFF	TGTGCCAGCAGCCTCCGGGACATGAACACTGAAGCTTTCTTT
TRBJ2-5	TRBD2	TRBV2	-	CAATGGGDYQETQYF	TGTGCCGCCACGGGGGGGGGAGATTACCAAGAGACCCAGTACTTC
TRBJ2-5	TRBD1	TRBV5-1	-	CASSLGTVFSETQYF	TGCGCCAGCAGCTTAGGGACAGTTTTTTCGGAGACCCAGTACTTC
TRBJ2-7	TRBD1	TRBV5-1	-	CASSFEGQGIEQYF	TGCGCCAGCAGCTTTGAGGGACAGGGAATCGAGCAGTACTTC
TRBJ1-5	-	TRBV28	-	CASSRLEYNAQPQHF	TGTGCCAGCAGCCGTCTGGAGTACAATGCTCAGCCCCAGCATTTT
TRBJ2-1	TRBD2	TRBV7-3	-	CASSLSGGSPGREQFF	TGTGCCAGCAGCTTAAGCGGGGGGAGCCCGGGTCGGGAGCAGTTCTTC
TRBJ2-3	TRBD2	TRBV5-4	-	CASSSLAGDPTDTQYF	TGTGCCAGCAGCTCACTAGCGGGGGACCCCACAGATACGCAGTATTTT
TRBJ2-7	TRBD1	TRBV29-1	once	CSAGQLSYEQYF	TGCAGCGCGGGACAGCTCTCCTACGAGCAGTACTTC